This TCR beta chain was profiled in a study of T cell repertoires in cytomegalovirus infection. Study information: Matching HLA type and CMV infection were both indicated by public TCR beta signatures.

Notes on the study in general: Cumulative frequency (of public TCR beta family members) identified carriers of CMV plus the relevant HLA. Across the ex vivo response, the dominant clonotypes were HLA-C-restricted CMV-specific TCR beta clonotypes.

This clonotype was found a few times. What it binds is unknown. The CDR3 has 14 amino acids. Germline V gene data show CDR1 as SGHTA and CDR2 as FQGNSA. V lost 5 bases to trimming and J lost 7 bases, with 15 bases between them. TCRdb processed the reads anew with MiXCR; each CDR3 protein has one entry. The table shows fewer than 300,000 distinct CDR3 sequences, with about 25% occurring only once. Sequencing was carried out using PBMCs. J is TRBJ1-5 and V is TRBV7-2; tentative D call: TRBD1 (5 bases). The receptor was isolated from a human donor in good health (CMV status not recorded). Some clones in this sample may be carry-over from other donors' samples. The CDR3 region has the DNA TGTGCCAGCAGCCCACAGCAGGGAGGCCAGCCCCAGCATTTT. It yields the protein CASSPQQGGQPQHF.